A selection of T cell receptor beta chains follows, all from one sample in a study of spatial heterogeneity in lung cancer. MiXCR was run by TCRdb on the 5' RACE reads, yielding one entry per CDR3 protein. The table has 10,000 or so distinct CDR3 sequences, 8.7% seen once; the top ten hold over 10%. The sample in question was lung tumor tissue, obtained at surgery. The receptors here all came from a female donor with early-stage non-small cell lung cancer. The CDR3 runs from the conserved cysteine through the conserved F or W. Fields, in order: CDR3 DNA, CDR3 protein, clone size, V gene, J gene, D gene. D genes are given only for firm matches. Size tells how often a clone was seen (once, few, many) or the class of an expanded clone, and some rows leave it out.

DNA: TGTGCCAGCAGCCGGGGGCCCGCGGACAATGAGCAGTTCTTC
CDR3: CASSRGPADNEQFF
size: few
V: TRBV7-3
J: TRBJ2-1
D: .

DNA: TGTGCCAGCAGCTTAGCTCTAGCGGGGACCTACAATGAGCAGTTCTTC
CDR3: CASSLALAGTYNEQFF
size: medium-sized
V: TRBV7-9
J: TRBJ2-1
D: TRBD2

DNA: TGCGCCAGCAGCTTGGCCACCGGGGCCGTGGATTCACCCCTCCACTTT
CDR3: CASSLATGAVDSPLHF
size: .
V: TRBV5-1
J: TRBJ1-6
D: .

DNA: TGTGCCATCAGTGAGAATTCCAGGGGGCTAGGAGAAAAACTGTTTTTT
CDR3: CAISENSRGLGEKLFF
size: many
V: TRBV10-3
J: TRBJ1-4
D: TRBD1

DNA: TGTGCCAGCAGCATGACTAGCGGGGCTTACAATGAGCAGTTCTTC
CDR3: CASSMTSGAYNEQFF
size: many
V: TRBV7-9
J: TRBJ2-1
D: TRBD2

DNA: TGTGCCAGCAGCCGGGGTATTCGAAATTCACCCCTCCACTTT
CDR3: CASSRGIRNSPLHF
size: many
V: TRBV5-5
J: TRBJ1-6
D: .

DNA: TGTGCCAGCAGTTCTGATAGCGGGGAGCAGTTCTTC
CDR3: CASSSDSGEQFF
size: many
V: TRBV6-2/TRBV6-3
J: TRBJ2-1
D: TRBD2

DNA: TGCGCCAGCAGCCGGCCTAACAGGGTTGACTCACCCCTCCACTTT
CDR3: CASSRPNRVDSPLHF
size: many
V: TRBV4-1
J: TRBJ1-6
D: .

DNA: TGTGCCAGCAGTTCTAGGACAGGGACGGGCAATGAGCAGTTCTTC
CDR3: CASSSRTGTGNEQFF
size: medium-sized
V: TRBV27
J: TRBJ2-1
D: TRBD1

DNA: TGCAGCGTCGGTTTCCCGGGGACAGGGTTTAGGTACACTGAAGCTTTCTTT
CDR3: CSVGFPGTGFRYTEAFF
size: .
V: TRBV29-1
J: TRBJ1-1
D: TRBD1

DNA: TGTGCCAGTAGTATAGAGACTAGCGGGGATACGCAGTATTTT
CDR3: CASSIETSGDTQYF
size: many
V: TRBV19
J: TRBJ2-3
D: TRBD2

DNA: TGTGCCAGCAGCTACGGGGACAGGCCGGTTTGGCAGTATTTT
CDR3: CASSYGDRPVWQYF
size: many
V: TRBV7-9
J: TRBJ2-3
D: TRBD1

DNA: TGTGCCAGCAGTCCCCCCGGGGAGCTGTTTTTT
CDR3: CASSPPGELFF
size: medium-sized
V: TRBV2
J: TRBJ2-2
D: .

DNA: TGCAGCGGACACAGGGGGACAGATACGCAGTATTTT
CDR3: CSGHRGTDTQYF
size: .
V: TRBV29-1
J: TRBJ2-3
D: TRBD1

DNA: TGTGCCAGCAGCTTAGCGCTTGCTAACTATGGCTACACCTTC
CDR3: CASSLALANYGYTF
size: many
V: TRBV7-9
J: TRBJ1-2
D: .

DNA: TGTGCCAGCAGCAGGCTTGGGGGCTACGAGCAGTACTTC
CDR3: CASSRLGGYEQYF
size: .
V: TRBV27
J: TRBJ2-7
D: .

DNA: TGTGCCAGCAGCTCTGGACTAGCGGGGATCCAAGAGACCCAGTACTTC
CDR3: CASSSGLAGIQETQYF
size: few
V: TRBV5-4
J: TRBJ2-5
D: TRBD2

DNA: TGTGCCAGCAGCTTGGCCTATAGCGGGGGGACAGATACGCAGTATTTT
CDR3: CASSLAYSGGTDTQYF
size: few
V: TRBV5-6
J: TRBJ2-3
D: TRBD2

DNA: TGCAGCGTTGAAAAGGGACAGGGGGCGATTAACTATGGCTACACCTTC
CDR3: CSVEKGQGAINYGYTF
size: many
V: TRBV29-1
J: TRBJ1-2
D: TRBD1

DNA: TGCAGTGCGGGACAGGGGCCGGGCAATCAGCCCCAGCATTTT
CDR3: CSAGQGPGNQPQHF
size: medium-sized
V: TRBV20-1
J: TRBJ1-5
D: TRBD1

DNA: TGCGCCAGCAGCCAAGATAGATCTTCTTACCTCGAGCAGTACTTC
CDR3: CASSQDRSSYLEQYF
size: .
V: TRBV4-3
J: TRBJ2-7
D: .

DNA: TGTGCCAGCAGCCCCGGATGGGGGCGTAGCACAGATACGCAGTATTTT
CDR3: CASSPGWGRSTDTQYF
size: .
V: TRBV7-2
J: TRBJ2-3
D: .

DNA: TGCGCCAGCAGCTTACACCCACTAGCGCCCCCCTACGAGCAGTACTTC
CDR3: CASSLHPLAPPYEQYF
size: .
V: TRBV5-1
J: TRBJ2-7
D: TRBD2

DNA: TGTGCCAGCGGAGCTGGCGGTGAGCAGTTCTTC
CDR3: CASGAGGEQFF
size: few
V: TRBV7-3
J: TRBJ2-1
D: .

DNA: TGTGCCAGCAGTTACGCGACAAACAGGGGCACTGAAGCTTTCTTT
CDR3: CASSYATNRGTEAFF
size: .
V: TRBV6-5
J: TRBJ1-1
D: TRBD1

DNA: TGTGCCACCACCGATCGGGGGGGCGCCAACATTCAGTACTTC
CDR3: CATTDRGGANIQYF
size: few
V: TRBV7-2
J: TRBJ2-4
D: TRBD2

DNA: TGCGCCAGCAGTGCCCAGCCTGGAAACACCATATATTTT
CDR3: CASSAQPGNTIYF
size: .
V: TRBV10-2
J: TRBJ1-3
D: .

DNA: TGTGCCACCACCCAGCCGATAGGGTTAAACACCGGGGAGCTGTTTTTT
CDR3: CATTQPIGLNTGELFF
size: few
V: TRBV24-1
J: TRBJ2-2
D: .

DNA: TGTGCCAGCAGTTTATTTGATGAATCCTACGAGCAGTACTTC
CDR3: CASSLFDESYEQYF
size: many
V: TRBV28
J: TRBJ2-7
D: .

DNA: TGTGCCAGCAGTCGCCTCAATTCCTACAATGAGCAGTTCTTC
CDR3: CASSRLNSYNEQFF
size: many
V: TRBV6-2/TRBV6-3
J: TRBJ2-1
D: .

DNA: TGTGCTAGTGGAAAGCCCGGAGGTCTTGAGACCCAGTACTTC
CDR3: CASGKPGGLETQYF
size: many
V: TRBV12-5
J: TRBJ2-5
D: .

DNA: TGTGCCAGCACATCCCCAGGGGGCTACTCTGAAGCTTTCTTT
CDR3: CASTSPGGYSEAFF
size: few
V: TRBV6-5
J: TRBJ1-1
D: TRBD1

DNA: TGCGCCAGCTCTAGCGGGGGGCCCTACAATGAGCAGTTCTTC
CDR3: CASSSGGPYNEQFF
size: medium-sized
V: TRBV10-1
J: TRBJ2-1
D: TRBD2

DNA: TGTGCCAGCAGTCAAGGGGGACAGGGGGGAAGGGAGCAGTACTTC
CDR3: CASSQGGQGGREQYF
size: many
V: TRBV6-6
J: TRBJ2-7
D: TRBD1

DNA: TGTGCCAGCAGCACGACGGGGGGGCCCCATGAGCAGTTCTTC
CDR3: CASSTTGGPHEQFF
size: .
V: TRBV7-2
J: TRBJ2-1
D: TRBD2

DNA: TGTGCCAGCAGTTTATATCCGACAGGTGCGGCCTACGAGCAGTACTTC
CDR3: CASSLYPTGAAYEQYF
size: many
V: TRBV27
J: TRBJ2-7
D: .

DNA: TGTGCCAGCAGTCCTTGGGACAGAAATGGCTACACCTTC
CDR3: CASSPWDRNGYTF
size: many
V: TRBV27
J: TRBJ1-2
D: TRBD1

DNA: TGCGCCAGCAGCTTGCCTAGCGGGGGAATCGATCAAGAGACCCAGTACTTC
CDR3: CASSLPSGGIDQETQYF
size: many
V: TRBV5-1
J: TRBJ2-5
D: TRBD2

DNA: TGTGCCTGGAGTTGGGACTCCTATGGCTACACCTTC
CDR3: CAWSWDSYGYTF
size: .
V: TRBV30
J: TRBJ1-2
D: .

DNA: TGTGCCAGCACCACGGGGGGGTACGGCGCAACTAATGAAAAACTGTTTTTT
CDR3: CASTTGGYGATNEKLFF
size: medium-sized
V: TRBV28
J: TRBJ1-4
D: .